Shown below are 25 T cell receptor beta chains from a single sample sequenced in a study of blood T cell repertoires in COVID-19. Using immunoSEQ multiplex PCR, the repertoire was profiled, and TCRdb retains in-frame clones only, with some absent. Among 200,000 to 250,000 clones listed, roughly 84% were seen once. Sequencing was performed on peripheral blood. The receptors stem from an elderly woman with acute or convalescent COVID-19.

In regard to this clone: Within the sample, other DNA sequences also encode this same CDR3. The chain has TRBV3-1 (or the pseudogene TRBV3-2) and TRBJ2-5; D gene ambiguous. Looked up from germline, CDR1 is LGHDT and CDR2 is YNNKEL (reference sequence). CDR3 size: 12 residues. The V and J ends lost 0 bases and 4 bases respectively, with 3 bases between them. CDR3 loop: CASSQDRETQYF. The CDR3 nucleotides are TGTGCCAGCAGCCAAGACCGAGAGACCCAGTACTTC.

A remark on this clone: One junction end does not reproduce the germline sequence, and a read error may be involved. The V and J genes are TRBV12-3 or TRBV12-4 and TRBJ1-2; D not resolved. The CDR3 is 13 residues long. The CDR3: CASSLAGVSGYTF. The CDR3 coding sequence is TGTGCCAGCAGCTTAGCCGGGGTTTCTGGCTACACCTTC.

This sequence joins TRBV3-1 (or the pseudogene TRBV3-2) and TRBJ2-7, with 9 bases that match TRBD1. CDR3 size: 16 residues. The V gene's germline CDR1 is LGHDT and CDR2 YNNKEL (reference sequence). V dropped 2 bases and J dropped 1; count of bases not matched to a gene: 6. CDR3 sequence (DNA): TGTGCCAGCAGCCAATCACAGGACAGGGGATCCTACGAGCAGTACTTC. Protein product: CASSQSQDRGSYEQYF.

The chain employs TRBV5-4 and TRBJ1-2, with 10 bases matching TRBD1. After removal of 3 bases from V and 5 bases from J, the junction contained 4 bases not matched to a gene. The CDR3 is made up of 14 amino acids. Germline values: CDR1 SGHNT, CDR2 YYREEE (reference sequence). CDR3 in amino acids: CASSYSGQGYGYTF. CDR3 DNA: TGTGCCAGCAGCTACTCGGGACAGGGGTATGGCTACACCTTC.

V usage is TRBV30 and J usage is TRBJ1-6; 8 bases align to TRBD1. Germline V lookup: CDR1 GTSNPN, CDR2 SVGIG (reference sequence). The CDR3 is 13 amino acids. J gave up 6 bases and V 5 bases, and 3 bases lay outside the gene matches. The CDR3 DNA reads TGTGCCTGGCAGGGGGCTGGTAATTCACCCCTCCACTTT. It is translated as CAWQGAGNSPLHF.

CDR3 in DNA: TGTGCCAGCGGACCCCAGGGTTCACTAAGAGCAGATACGCAGTATTTT. Translating gives CASGPQGSLRADTQYF. The V call is TRBV7-2, the J call TRBJ2-3; possibly TRBD1 for D (5 bases). Germline V gene sequence: CDR1 SGHTA, CDR2 FQGNSA. The CDR3 contains 16 residues. The V gene lost 8 bases and the J gene lost 4 bases, with 22 bases spanning the gap.

The chain combines TRBV2 with TRBJ1-1; D is undetermined. The CDR3 runs to 13 residues. From germline, CDR1 is SNHLY and CDR2 FYNNEI. V was trimmed by 5 bases and J by 5 bases, leaving 12 bases between them. In DNA, the CDR3 is TGTGCCAGCAGTATAGAGGACTGGACTGAAGCTTTCTTT. Amino acids: CASSIEDWTEAFF.

The V call is TRBV3-1 (or the pseudogene TRBV3-2), the J call TRBJ2-1; D is possibly TRBD2 (6 bases). Per germline, CDR1 LGHDT and CDR2 YNNKEL (reference sequence). The CDR3 totals 14 residues. V lost 1 base, J lost 5 bases, and 9 bases lay in between. The CDR3, as DNA: TGTGCCAGCAGCCAAGGGAGGGTCCACAATGAGCAGTTCTTC. Protein product: CASSQGRVHNEQFF.

This clone was seen only once. The V gene is TRBV5-4, the J gene TRBJ1-1; D may be TRBD1 (6 bases). Trimming pared 1 base from V and 0 bases from J, leaving 19 bases between. CDR3 length equals 18 residues. Germline lookup yields CDR1 SGHNT and CDR2 YYREEE (reference sequence). As DNA, the CDR3 is TGTGCCAGCAGCTTGTCCAGAAGACAGGACCTCATGAACACTGAAGCTTTCTTT. Its translation: CASSLSRRQDLMNTEAFF.

V and J are TRBV6-5 and TRBJ2-6; the D gene is possibly TRBD2 (7 bases). The CDR3 is 16 residues long. Germline loops: CDR1 MNHEY, CDR2 SVGAGI. With 2 bases removed from V and 0 bases from J, the gap between germline ends came to 8 bases. The CDR3 region has the DNA TGTGCCAGCAGTTACGCGGGGGCCTCTGGGGCCAACGTCCTGACTTTC. Amino acids: CASSYAGASGANVLTF.

The rearrangement links TRBV7-9 to TRBJ1-1; TRBD1 aligns across 8 bases. This CDR3 contains 16 residues. Germline V gene sequence: CDR1 SEHNR, CDR2 FQNEAQ (reference sequence). The junction had 8 bases not matched to a gene; V was cut back by 4 bases and J by 1 base. In DNA form, the CDR3 reads TGTGCCAGCAGCTCCTCCCCTGGACAGGGGAACACTGAAGCTTTCTTT. It yields the protein CASSSSPGQGNTEAFF.

This clone is a singleton in its sample. J is TRBJ1-1 and V is TRBV5-4; the D is unclear. This CDR3 has 13 amino acids. The V gene's germline CDR1 is SGHNT and CDR2 YYREEE (reference sequence). Trimming removed 5 bases from V and 1 base from J, with 9 bases in between. The CDR3 nucleotides read TGTGCCAGCAGGGCCCCACAGAACACTGAAGCTTTCTTT. Protein: CASRAPQNTEAFF.

This chain connects TRBV5-1 to TRBJ1-1, with D possibly being TRBD1 (5 bases). Germline V gives CDR1 SGHRS, CDR2 YFSETQ. The CDR3 covers 15 residues. Trimming took 1 base from V and 5 from J, leaving 15 bases between them. CDR3: CASSLQGGVWTEAFF. The CDR3 DNA is TGCGCCAGCAGCTTGCAGGGTGGAGTTTGGACTGAAGCTTTCTTT. The full variable domain, completed using reference TRBV5-1 and TRBJ1-1, is KAGVTQTPRYLIKTRGQQVTLSCSPISGHRSVSWYQQTPGQGLQFLFEYFSETQRNKGNFPGRFSGRQFSNSRSEMNVSTLELGDSALYLCASSLQGGVWTEAFFGQGTRLTVV.

CDR3 coding DNA: TGTGCCATCAGAGAAACAGGGGGTCGGGAAGCTTTCTTT. It translates to CAIRETGGREAFF. The rearrangement links TRBV10-3 to TRBJ1-1, with TRBD1 matching 8 bases. J lost 8 bases, V lost 6 bases, and 8 bases had no gene match. Germline CDR1 ENHRY, CDR2 SYGVKD. The CDR3 has 13 residues.

V gene TRBV6-1 combines with J gene TRBJ1-1; 7 bases match TRBD1. The germline V gene has CDR1 MNHNS and CDR2 SASEGT. The CDR3 contains 13 residues. J lost 3 bases, V lost 4 bases, and 2 bases had no gene match. The DNA of the CDR3 is TGTGCCAGCAGTGGACAGGGCCACACTGAAGCTTTCTTT. It translates to CASSGQGHTEAFF.

The V gene is TRBV11-3, the J gene TRBJ2-3, with D possibly matching TRBD2 (7 bases). With 4 bases removed from V and 6 bases from J, the gap between germline ends came to 20 bases. The CDR3 totals 16 residues. Germline assignment: CDR1 SGHNT and CDR2 YENEEA. The DNA of the CDR3 is TGTGCCAGCAGCTCCTCCGGGGGGCTCCCCACGGATACGCAGTATTTT. This gives the protein CASSSSGGLPTDTQYF. The whole variable domain, remainder taken from reference TRBV11-3 and TRBJ2-3, is EAGVVQSPRYKIIEKKQPVAFWCNPISGHNTLYWYLQNLGQGPELLIRYENEEAVDDSQLPKDRFSAERLKGVDSTLKIQPAELGDSAVYLCASSSSGGLPTDTQYFGPGTRLTVL.

The chain carries TRBV24-1 and TRBJ1-5; 8 positions match TRBD1. The CDR3 has 16 amino acids. CDR1 is KGHDR, CDR2 SFDVKD, per germline. After removal of 4 bases from V and 2 bases from J, the junction contained 6 bases not matched to a gene. Written as DNA, the CDR3 is TGTGCCACCAGTGAAGCTGACAGGGGTGGCAATCAGCCCCAGCATTTT. It specifies CATSEADRGGNQPQHF.

The chain employs TRBV19 and TRBJ2-2; D not certain. This CDR3 comprises 13 residues. Germline assignment: CDR1 LNHDA and CDR2 SQIVND (reference sequence). V lost 0 bases to trimming and J lost 13 bases, with 12 bases between them. In DNA, the CDR3 is TGTGCCAGTAGTATAGACCCCTCCGAGCGGCTGTTTTTT. Encoded protein: CASSIDPSERLFF.

The chain links TRBV10-3 to TRBJ2-3; the match to TRBD1 covers 9 bases. This CDR3 is built from 16 residues. The trim removed 4 bases at V and 2 bases at J, leaving 7 bases unmatched. CDR1 is ENHRY, CDR2 SYGVKD, per germline. The CDR3 is CAISAQGATVTDTQYF. The CDR3 DNA is TGTGCCATCAGTGCACAGGGGGCAACGGTCACAGATACGCAGTATTTT.

DNA of the CDR3: TGTGCCAGCGGCAGGGGGAGCTACGAGCAGTACTTC. Residues: CASGRGSYEQYF. The V call is TRBV12-3 or TRBV12-4, the J call TRBJ2-7; 7 bases match TRBD1. The CDR3 covers 12 residues. V dropped 8 bases and J dropped 3; count of bases not matched to a gene: 4.

The chain carries TRBV9 and TRBJ2-2; 11 bases align to TRBD1. Germline CDR1 reads SGDLS; CDR2 reads YYNGEE. This CDR3 region has 16 residues. J lost 4 bases, V lost 4 bases, and 6 bases had no gene match. This chain's CDR3 is CASSPSGTGGTGELFF. CDR3 DNA sequence: TGTGCCAGCAGCCCCTCCGGGACAGGGGGCACCGGGGAGCTGTTTTTT. Based on the CDR3 plus reference TRBV9 and TRBJ2-2, the full variable domain is DSGVTQTPKHLITATGQRVTLRCSPRSGDLSVYWYQQSLDQGLQFLIQYYNGEERAKGNILERFSAQQFPDLHSELNLSSLELGDSALYFCASSPSGTGGTGELFFGEGSRLTVL.

With respect to this clone: The same CDR3 also results from other DNA sequences found in this sample. The genes are TRBV7-2 and TRBJ1-2; D possibly corresponds to TRBD1 (5 bases). V shed 5 bases and J shed 2 bases, with 9 bases lying between them. CDR3 length: 13 residues. Germline V gives CDR1 SGHTA, CDR2 FQGNSA. The CDR3 sequence: CASSPDRNYGYTF. CDR3 bases: TGTGCCAGCAGCCCTGACAGAAACTATGGCTACACCTTC. The entire variable domain, with the rest obtained from reference TRBV7-2 and TRBJ1-2, is as follows: GAGVSQSPSNKVTEKGKDVELRCDPISGHTALYWYRQSLGQGLEFLIYFQGNSAPDKSGLPSDRFSAERTGGSVSTLTIQRTQQEDSAVYLCASSPDRNYGYTFGSGTRLTVV.

The chain recombines TRBV6-4 with TRBJ2-5; 9 nucleotides match TRBD1. Losses at the gene ends were 3 bases for V and 9 bases for J; bases not matched to a gene: 5. The CDR3 length is 13 residues. Germline V gene data show CDR1 as MRHNA and CDR2 as SNTAGT. Here the CDR3 reads CASSEQGAGPQYF. As DNA, the CDR3 is TGTGCCAGCAGTGAACAGGGGGCGGGTCCCCAGTACTTC.

The gene calls are TRBV7-3 and TRBJ1-1; no definite D call. The V gene's germline CDR1 is SGHTA and CDR2 FQGTGA. The CDR3 is 13 residues long. V was pared by 5 bases and J by 0 bases, with 7 bases between. In DNA form, the CDR3 reads TGTGCCAGCAGCCCAGGCCTGAACACTGAAGCTTTCTTT. Amino acids: CASSPGLNTEAFF.

This clone was observed a single time. The chain couples TRBV9 to TRBJ1-1, with D possibly being TRBD1 (5 bases). The CDR3 covers 12 residues. In germline, CDR1 is SGDLS, CDR2 YYNGEE. V lost 0 bases and J lost 7, with 7 bases in between. The CDR3 region is CASSVGQNEAFF. In nucleotides, the CDR3 is TGTGCCAGCAGCGTAGGACAGAATGAAGCTTTCTTT.